The present entry profiles one T cell receptor (beta chain) with its context. Trimming removed 8 bases at V and 2 bases at J, with 13 bases between. The germline CDR1 and CDR2 sequences are MRHNA and SNTAGT. CDR3 length: 15 residues. These data belong to a study of immune characterization of retroperitoneal liposarcoma. TCRdb called the PCR reads again in MiXCR, with one record for every CDR3 protein. The sample includes around 10,000 distinct CDR3 sequences, roughly 22% of them seen just once. The specimen sequenced was blood. This chain joins TRBV6-4 and TRBJ2-6, with a tentative D call TRBD1 (6 bases). The receptor was derived from a female donor with retroperitoneal liposarcoma. CDR3: CASSQGRAGANVLTF. The DNA for the CDR3 is TGTGCCAGCTCTCAGGGGCGTGCTGGGGCCAACGTCCTGACTTTC.